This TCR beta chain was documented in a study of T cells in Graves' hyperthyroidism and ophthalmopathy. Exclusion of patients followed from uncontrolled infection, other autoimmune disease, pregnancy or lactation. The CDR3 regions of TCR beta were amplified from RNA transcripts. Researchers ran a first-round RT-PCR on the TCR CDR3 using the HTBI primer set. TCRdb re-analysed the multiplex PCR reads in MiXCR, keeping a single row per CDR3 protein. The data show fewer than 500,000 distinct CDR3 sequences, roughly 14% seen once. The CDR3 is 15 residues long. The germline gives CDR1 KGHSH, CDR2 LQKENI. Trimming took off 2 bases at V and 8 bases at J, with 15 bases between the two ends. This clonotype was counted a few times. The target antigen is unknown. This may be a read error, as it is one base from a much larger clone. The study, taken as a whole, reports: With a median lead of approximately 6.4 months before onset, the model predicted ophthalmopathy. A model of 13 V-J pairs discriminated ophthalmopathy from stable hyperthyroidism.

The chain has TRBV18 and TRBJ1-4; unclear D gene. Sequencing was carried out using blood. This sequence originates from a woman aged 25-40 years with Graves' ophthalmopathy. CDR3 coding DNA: TGTGCCAGCTCACCAGTACGGGCCGTTGGGGAAAAACTGTTTTTT. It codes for CASSPVRAVGEKLFF.